The 3 T cell receptor beta chains given below trace back to one sample, sequenced in a study of control samples from healthy donors and cancer patients. Sequencing used immunoSEQ multiplex PCR; TCRdb keeps in-frame clones, though not all of them. The table includes under 200,000 clones, about 93% detected once. Specimen: blood. The receptors originated from a woman aged 55-69 years in good health.

J is TRBJ2-7 and V is TRBV11-3, with 7 bases lining up with TRBD2. V was clipped by 1 base and J by 5 bases; unmatched bases: 8. This CDR3 spans 15 amino acids. The germline CDR1 and CDR2 sequences are SGHNT and YENEEA. Here the CDR3 DNA reads TGTGCCAGCAGCTTAGGACCAGCGGGGTTCGACGAGCAGTACTTC. Translated, it gives CASSLGPAGFDEQYF.

This clone was picked up a small number of times. The CDR3 DNA follows: TGTGCCACTCTTGAGGACAGGGTCAATACTGAAGCTTTCTTT. This sequence encodes CATLEDRVNTEAFF. The genes are TRBV2 and TRBJ1-1, with 8 positions matching TRBD1. Trimming at V came to 10 bases and at J to 5 bases, leaving 12 bases not matched to a gene. Per the germline V gene, CDR1 is SNHLY and CDR2 is FYNNEI. CDR3 length: 14 amino acids. The entire variable domain, with the rest obtained from reference TRBV2 and TRBJ1-1, is as follows: EPEVTQTPSHQVTQMGQEVILRCVPISNHLYFYWYRQILGQKVEFLVSFYNNEISEKSEIFDDQFSVERPDGSNFTLKIRSTKLEDSAMYFCATLEDRVNTEAFFGQGTRLTVV.

The chain recombines TRBV7-3 with TRBJ1-3; D not certain. The CDR3 length is 12 residues. V was clipped by 5 bases and J by 8 bases, with 10 bases between them. CDR1 and CDR2 from the germline V gene are SGHTA and FQGTGA. The CDR3 region has the DNA TGTGCCAGCAGCCCTTTTAAGGACACCATATATTTT. It encodes CASSPFKDTIYF.